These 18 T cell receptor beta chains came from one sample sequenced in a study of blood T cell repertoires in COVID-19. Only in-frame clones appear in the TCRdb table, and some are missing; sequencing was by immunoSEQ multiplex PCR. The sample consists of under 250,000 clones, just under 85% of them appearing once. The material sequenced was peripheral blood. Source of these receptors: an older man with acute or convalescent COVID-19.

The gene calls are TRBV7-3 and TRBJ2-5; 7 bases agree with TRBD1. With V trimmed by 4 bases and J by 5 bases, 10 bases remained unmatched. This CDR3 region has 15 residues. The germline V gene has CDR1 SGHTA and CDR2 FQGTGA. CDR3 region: CASSSTGTRGETQYF. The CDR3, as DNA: TGTGCCAGCAGCTCCACCGGGACCAGGGGGGAGACCCAGTACTTC.

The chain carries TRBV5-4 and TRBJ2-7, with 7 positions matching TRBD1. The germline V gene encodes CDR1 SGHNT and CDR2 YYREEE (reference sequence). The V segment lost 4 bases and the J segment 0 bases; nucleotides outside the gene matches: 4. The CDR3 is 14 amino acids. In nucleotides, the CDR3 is TGTGCCAGCAGCAGGGGACAGCTCTCCTACGAGCAGTACTTC. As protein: CASSRGQLSYEQYF.

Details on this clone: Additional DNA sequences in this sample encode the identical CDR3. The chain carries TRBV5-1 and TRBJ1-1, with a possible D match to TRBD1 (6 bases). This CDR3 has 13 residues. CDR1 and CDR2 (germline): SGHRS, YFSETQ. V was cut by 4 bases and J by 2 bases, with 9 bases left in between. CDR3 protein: CASSRGGNTEAFF. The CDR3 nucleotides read TGCGCCAGCAGCAGGGGGGGAAACACTGAAGCTTTCTTT. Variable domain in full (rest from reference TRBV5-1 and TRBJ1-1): KAGVTQTPRYLIKTRGQQVTLSCSPISGHRSVSWYQQTPGQGLQFLFEYFSETQRNKGNFPGRFSGRQFSNSRSEMNVSTLELGDSALYLCASSRGGNTEAFFGQGTRLTVV.

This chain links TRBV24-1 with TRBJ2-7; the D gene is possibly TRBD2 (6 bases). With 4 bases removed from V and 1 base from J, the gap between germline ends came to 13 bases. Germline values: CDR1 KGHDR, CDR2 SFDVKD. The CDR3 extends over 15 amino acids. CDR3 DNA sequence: TGTGCCACCAGTGACCCGGGACTGAAATCCTACGAGCAGTACTTC. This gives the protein CATSDPGLKSYEQYF.

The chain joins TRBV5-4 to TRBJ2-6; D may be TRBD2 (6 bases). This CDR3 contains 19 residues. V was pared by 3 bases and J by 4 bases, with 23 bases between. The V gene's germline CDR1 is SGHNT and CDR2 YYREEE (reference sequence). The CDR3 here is CASSWGDPFGALGANVLTF. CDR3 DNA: TGTGCCAGCAGCTGGGGGGATCCCTTTGGTGCGCTCGGGGCCAACGTCCTGACTTTC.

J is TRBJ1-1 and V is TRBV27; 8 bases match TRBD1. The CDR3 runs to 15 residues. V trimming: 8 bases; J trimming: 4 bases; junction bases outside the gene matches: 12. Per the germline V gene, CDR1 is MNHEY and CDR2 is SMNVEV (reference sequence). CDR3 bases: TGTGCCAGCGGCTGGACAGGGACGTGGTCCACTGAAGCTTTCTTT. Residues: CASGWTGTWSTEAFF.

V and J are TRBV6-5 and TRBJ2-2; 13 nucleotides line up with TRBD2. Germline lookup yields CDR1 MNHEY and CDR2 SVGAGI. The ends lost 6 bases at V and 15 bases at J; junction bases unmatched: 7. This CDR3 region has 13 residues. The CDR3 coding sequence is TGTGCCAGCAGAGGACTAGCGGGGGCCCCCTTGTTTTTT. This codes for CASRGLAGAPLFF.

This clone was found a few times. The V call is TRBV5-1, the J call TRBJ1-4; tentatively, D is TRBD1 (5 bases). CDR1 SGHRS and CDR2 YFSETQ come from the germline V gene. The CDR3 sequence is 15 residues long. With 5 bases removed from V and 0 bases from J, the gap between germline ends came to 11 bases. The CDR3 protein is CASRKTGATNEKLFF. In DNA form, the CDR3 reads TGCGCCAGCAGGAAAACAGGTGCAACTAATGAAAAACTGTTTTTT.

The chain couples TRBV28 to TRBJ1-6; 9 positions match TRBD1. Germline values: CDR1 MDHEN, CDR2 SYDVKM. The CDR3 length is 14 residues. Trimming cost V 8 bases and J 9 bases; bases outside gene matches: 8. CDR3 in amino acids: CASRAGQGGSPLHF. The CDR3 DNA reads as TGTGCCAGCCGCGCGGGACAGGGAGGTTCACCCCTCCACTTT.

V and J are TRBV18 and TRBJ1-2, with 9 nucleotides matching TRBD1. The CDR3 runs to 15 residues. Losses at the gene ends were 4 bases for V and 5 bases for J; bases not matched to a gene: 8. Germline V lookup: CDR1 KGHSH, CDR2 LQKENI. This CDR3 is CASSRPGQGPYGYTF. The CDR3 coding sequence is TGTGCCAGCTCACGTCCGGGACAGGGTCCTTATGGCTACACCTTC.

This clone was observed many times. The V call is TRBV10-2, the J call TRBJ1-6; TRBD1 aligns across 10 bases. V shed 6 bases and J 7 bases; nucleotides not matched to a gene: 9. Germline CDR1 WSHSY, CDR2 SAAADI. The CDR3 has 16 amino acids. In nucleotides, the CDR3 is TGCGCCAGCAGCTACGACAGGGGGCTATGGAATTCACCCCTCCACTTT. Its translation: CASSYDRGLWNSPLHF.

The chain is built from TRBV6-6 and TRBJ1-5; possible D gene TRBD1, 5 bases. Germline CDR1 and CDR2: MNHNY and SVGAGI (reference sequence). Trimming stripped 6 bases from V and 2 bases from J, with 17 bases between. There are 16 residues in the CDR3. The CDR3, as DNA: TGTGCCAGCAGCCCCCCGGAGGGACGGGGCAATCAGCCCCAGCATTTT. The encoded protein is CASSPPEGRGNQPQHF.

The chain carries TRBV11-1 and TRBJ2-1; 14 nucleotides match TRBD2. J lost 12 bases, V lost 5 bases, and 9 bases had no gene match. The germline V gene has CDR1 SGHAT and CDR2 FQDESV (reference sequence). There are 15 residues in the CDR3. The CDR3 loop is CASSGRLAGGPGQFF. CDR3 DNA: TGTGCCAGCAGCGGGCGACTAGCGGGAGGGCCGGGGCAGTTCTTC.

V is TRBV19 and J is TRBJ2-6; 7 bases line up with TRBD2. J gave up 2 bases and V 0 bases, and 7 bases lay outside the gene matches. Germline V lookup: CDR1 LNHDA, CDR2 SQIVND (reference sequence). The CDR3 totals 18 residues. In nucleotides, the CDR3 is TGTGCCAGTAGTATAGAGGGGGGGAGTCAGGCTGGGGCCAACGTCCTGACTTTC. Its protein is CASSIEGGSQAGANVLTF. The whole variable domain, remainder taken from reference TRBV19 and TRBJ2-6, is DGGITQSPKYLFRKEGQNVTLSCEQNLNHDAMYWYRQDPGQGLRLIYYSQIVNDFQKGDIAEGYSVSREKKESFPLTVTSAQKNPTAFYLCASSIEGGSQAGANVLTFGAGSRLTVL.

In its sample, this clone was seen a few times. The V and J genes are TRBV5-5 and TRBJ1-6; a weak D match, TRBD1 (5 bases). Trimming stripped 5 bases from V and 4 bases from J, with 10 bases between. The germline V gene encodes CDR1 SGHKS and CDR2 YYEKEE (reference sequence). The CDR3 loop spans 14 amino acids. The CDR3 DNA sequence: TGTGCCAGCAGTTTAGACAGTTATAATTCACCCCTCCACTTT. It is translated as CASSLDSYNSPLHF.

This CDR3 is CASSLRTGPTGDTQYF. The CDR3 DNA reads as TGTGCCAGCTCACTAAGGACAGGGCCCACCGGAGATACGCAGTATTTT. This chain connects TRBV18 to TRBJ2-3; 8 bases line up with TRBD1. The J segment lost 5 bases and the V segment lost 4 bases, leaving 11 bases of the junction unmatched. The CDR3 length is 16 residues. Germline CDR1 KGHSH, CDR2 LQKENI.

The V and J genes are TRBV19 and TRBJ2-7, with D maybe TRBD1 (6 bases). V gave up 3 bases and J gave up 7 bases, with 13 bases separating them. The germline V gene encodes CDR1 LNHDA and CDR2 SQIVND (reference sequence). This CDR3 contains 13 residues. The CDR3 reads CASSIQGTAEQYF. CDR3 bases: TGTGCCAGTAGTATTCAGGGGACCGCAGAGCAGTACTTC.

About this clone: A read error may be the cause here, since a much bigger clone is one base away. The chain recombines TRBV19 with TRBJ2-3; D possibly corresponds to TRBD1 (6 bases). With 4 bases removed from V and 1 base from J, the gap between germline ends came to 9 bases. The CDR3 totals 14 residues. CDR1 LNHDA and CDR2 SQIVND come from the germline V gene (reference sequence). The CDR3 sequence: CASSRTEGTDTQYF. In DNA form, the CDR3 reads TGTGCCAGTAGTAGGACAGAGGGCACAGATACGCAGTATTTT.